Listed below are T cell receptor beta chains from one sample, sequenced in a study of cytomegalovirus exposure and HLA in healthy donors. Here immunoSEQ multiplex PCR was the method, and the copy in TCRdb shows in-frame clones only, minus some. The sample has some 150,000 clones, 70% to 80% seen once; the top ten hold roughly 3.6%. Sample: PBMCs. The source is a human donor in good health. Both conserved end residues are part of each CDR3.

V gene	J gene	CDR3 protein
TRBV7-8	TRBJ2-2	CASSSISGRTGELFF
TRBV28	TRBJ1-1	CASSRTEAFF
TRBV6-5	TRBJ2-7	CASSFGLAASYEQYF
TRBV7-6	TRBJ1-2	CASSPHQGDYGYTF
TRBV6-1	TRBJ2-7	CASRLAGENHYEQYF
TRBV27	TRBJ1-3	CASSLSGQGSSGNTIYF
TRBV19	TRBJ2-5	CASSSQGTQTQYF
TRBV28	TRBJ1-2	CASSFDRATYGYTF
TRBV7-9	TRBJ1-6	CASSLVRQASSPLHF
TRBV19	TRBJ1-5	CASDEDRNQPQHF
TRBV11-2	TRBJ2-7	CASSSAGGSSYEQYF
TRBV7-6	TRBJ2-1	CASSPNSGGDTKQFF
TRBV6-5	TRBJ1-4	CASSYRDSNEKLFF
TRBV27	TRBJ1-5	CASRPHGVENQPQHF
TRBV4-1	TRBJ2-2	CASSQMGTGRTGELFF
TRBV6-1	TRBJ2-7	CASRSPGHPYEQYF
TRBV7-9	TRBJ1-1	CASSYSGNTEAFF
TRBV19	TRBJ1-5	CASQRTGGAHQPQHF
TRBV11-3	TRBJ2-7	CASSLDRDRRPYEQYF
TRBV13	TRBJ1-1	CASSLTSLRQDTEAFF
TRBV10-3	TRBJ2-2	CAISTQGLPGNTGELFF
TRBV15	TRBJ1-1	CATSRDQGAVLGEAFF
TRBV7-2	TRBJ1-6	CASTLSSNSPLHF
TRBV6-6	TRBJ1-2	CASSYVGQSNYGYTF
TRBV6-5	TRBJ1-5	CASSSDSNQPQHF